This TCR beta chain was sequenced during a study of blood T cell repertoires in COVID-19. Study processing details: Counts of nucleated cells, estimated from reference gene primer amplification, were obtained. Here immunoSEQ multiplex PCR was the method, and the copy in TCRdb shows in-frame clones only, minus some. The DNA was the basis for D and trimming; V, J and clone size are from that table. The sample carries roughly 150,000 clones, approximately 83% recorded once. V was shortened by 3 bases and J by 4 bases, with 7 bases between the two germline ends. The CDR3 runs to 13 residues. Sequenced: peripheral blood. The source of this sequence is a man in his 70s with active or convalescent COVID-19. This sequence joins TRBV12-3 or TRBV12-4 and TRBJ1-5; D gene uncertain. DNA for the CDR3: TGTGCCAGCAGTTTTGGTCTAAATCAGCCCCAGCATTTT. As protein: CASSFGLNQPQHF.